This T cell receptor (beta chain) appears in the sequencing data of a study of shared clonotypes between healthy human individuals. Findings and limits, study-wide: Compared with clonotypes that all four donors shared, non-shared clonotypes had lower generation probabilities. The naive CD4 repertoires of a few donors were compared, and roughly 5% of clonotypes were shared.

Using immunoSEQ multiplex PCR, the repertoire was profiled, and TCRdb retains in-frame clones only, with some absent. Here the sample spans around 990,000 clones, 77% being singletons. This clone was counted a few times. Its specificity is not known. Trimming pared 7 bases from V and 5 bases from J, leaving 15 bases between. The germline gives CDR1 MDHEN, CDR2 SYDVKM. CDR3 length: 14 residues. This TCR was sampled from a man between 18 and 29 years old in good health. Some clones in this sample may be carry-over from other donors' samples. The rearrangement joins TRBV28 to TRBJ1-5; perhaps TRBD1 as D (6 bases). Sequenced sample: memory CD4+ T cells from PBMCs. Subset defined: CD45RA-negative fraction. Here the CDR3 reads CASTDDGGHQPQHF. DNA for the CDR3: TGTGCCAGCACCGACGATGGGGGGCATCAGCCCCAGCATTTT.